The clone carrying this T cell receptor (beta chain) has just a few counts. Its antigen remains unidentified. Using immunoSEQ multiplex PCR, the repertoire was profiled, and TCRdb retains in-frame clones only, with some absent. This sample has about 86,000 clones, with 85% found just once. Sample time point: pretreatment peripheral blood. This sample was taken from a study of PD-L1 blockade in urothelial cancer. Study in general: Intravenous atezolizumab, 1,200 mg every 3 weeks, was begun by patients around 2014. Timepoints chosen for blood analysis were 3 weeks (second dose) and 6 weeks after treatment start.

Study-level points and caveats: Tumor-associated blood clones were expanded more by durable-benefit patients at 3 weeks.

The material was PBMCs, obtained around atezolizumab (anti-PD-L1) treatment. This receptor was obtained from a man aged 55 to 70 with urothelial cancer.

The DNA of the CDR3 is TGTGCCAGCAGTTTCTGGGGGGGACTAAGTCAGACAGATACGCAGTATTTT. Encoded protein: CASSFWGGLSQTDTQYF. The chain joins TRBV27 to TRBJ2-3; 7 nucleotides agree with TRBD2. The length of the CDR3 is 17 residues. The V segment lost 3 bases and the J segment 3 bases; nucleotides outside the gene matches: 12. The germline CDR1 and CDR2 sequences are MNHEY and SMNVEV (reference sequence).